The clone carrying this T cell receptor beta chain is called medium-sized (0.01 to 0.1%) based on its frequency. Its antigen remains unidentified. The sample originates from a study of CXCR3-negative and CXCR3-positive naive CD8 T cells. Notes on the study in general: The TRB CDR3s that CXCR3-positive naive cells carried were more hydrophobic than those of CXCR3-negative naive cells.

The V gene's germline CDR1 is DFQATT and CDR2 SNEGSKA (reference sequence). The CDR3 totals 16 residues. Libraries of TRB cDNA were made by 5' RACE and carried UMIs. Each CDR3 protein gets one entry in TCRdb, which reprocessed the 5' RACE reads and gives no DNA. Reported are 2,500 to 3,500 distinct CDR3 sequences; the ten largest clones contain around 1.6%. The chain uses TRBV20-1 and TRBJ1-2; TCRdb's D gene call, TRBD1, goes unchecked for lack of DNA. The material sequenced was naive CXCR3+ CD8+ T cells from blood. Subset defined: CD45RO-CCR7+CD27+CD95- naive CD8+ T cells expressing CXCR3 (TNR3+). This receptor was taken from a human donor in good health. Some clones in this sample may be carry-over from other donors' samples. This CDR3 reads CSARDPGQGRPYGYTF.